This T cell receptor (beta chain) was sequenced for a study of blood T cell repertoires in COVID-19. Study at large: Whether acute or convalescent, the COVID-19 samples came from the United States, Italy and Spain.

Trimming removed 4 bases from V and 5 bases from J; junction bases left unmatched: 11. The CDR3 is 16 residues long. Germline loops: CDR1 LGHNA, CDR2 YSLEER. Recruitment covered about 26 US areas and drew participants whose ages spanned roughly 18 to 89 years. Membership in each cohort depended on participant-reported clinical history. Only in-frame clones appear in the TCRdb table, and some are missing; sequencing was by immunoSEQ multiplex PCR. The sample contains hundreds of thousands of clones, approximately 90% of which appear only once. This sequence joins TRBV4-3 and TRBJ1-5, with TRBD1 matching over 7 bases. The sequenced sample was PBMCs or T cells enriched from blood (not recorded which). The TCR comes from a woman aged 30 to 39 who had recovered from COVID-19. CDR3 bases: TGCGCCAGCAGCCCATCTTTAAAGGGGGCGGATCAGCCCCAGCATTTT. As protein: CASSPSLKGADQPQHF.